This record looks at one TCR beta chain sequence and its context. Original analysis: Estimates of nucleated cell counts were drawn from the amplification of reference gene primers. TCRdb keeps only in-frame clones here, not all; method: immunoSEQ multiplex PCR. V, J and clone size are those of that table, while D and trimming were read from the DNA. This table holds a few hundred thousand clones, approximately 81% found once. This sample was included in a study of blood T cell repertoires in COVID-19. Study at large: The United States, Italy and Spain were the sources of the acute and convalescent COVID-19 samples. The cDNA or gDNA used as material had been derived from T cells, B-cell-depleted T cells, or PBMCs.

This TCR was sampled from a woman aged 18-29 years with acute or convalescent COVID-19. The sequencing sample was made of peripheral blood.

The chain's CDR3 is CARSSNPGTEGYTF. The CDR3 DNA follows: TGTGCCAGAAGCTCAAATCCCGGGACAGAGGGCTACACCTTC. V gene TRBV5-3 combines with J gene TRBJ1-2; TRBD1 agrees at 7 bases. TRBV5-3 is placed among ORFs of uncertain function. V trimming: 3 bases; J trimming: 8 bases; junction bases outside the gene matches: 10. This CDR3 has 14 residues.